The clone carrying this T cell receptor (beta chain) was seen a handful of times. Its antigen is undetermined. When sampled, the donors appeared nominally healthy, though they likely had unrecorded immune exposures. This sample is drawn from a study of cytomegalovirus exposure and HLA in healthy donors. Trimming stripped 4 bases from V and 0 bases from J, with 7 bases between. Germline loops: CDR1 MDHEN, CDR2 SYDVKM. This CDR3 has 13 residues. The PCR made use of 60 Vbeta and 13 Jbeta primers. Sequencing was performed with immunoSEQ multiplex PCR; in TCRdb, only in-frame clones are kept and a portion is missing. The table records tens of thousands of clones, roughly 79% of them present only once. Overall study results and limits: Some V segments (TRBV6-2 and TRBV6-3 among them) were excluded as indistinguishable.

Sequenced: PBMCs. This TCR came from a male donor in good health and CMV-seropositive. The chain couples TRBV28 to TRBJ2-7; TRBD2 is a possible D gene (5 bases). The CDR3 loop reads CASSSEVSYEQYF. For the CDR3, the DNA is TGTGCCAGCAGTTCGGAGGTCTCCTACGAGCAGTACTTC. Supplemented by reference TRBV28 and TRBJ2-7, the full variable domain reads DVKVTQSSRYLVKRTGEKVFLECVQDMDHENMFWYRQDPGLGLRLIYFSYDVKMKEKGDIPEGYSVSREKKERFSLILESASTNQTSMYLCASSSEVSYEQYFGPGTRLTVT.